The clone carrying this T cell receptor (beta chain) was observed at least ten times. Its cognate antigen is unknown. This entry belongs to a study of blood T cells in healthy people across ages. For the second PCR, which ran for roughly 7 to 11 cycles, a sample-barcoded 5' primer and a J-beta primer mix were used. Each cDNA molecule was tagged by a template-switch adaptor that had 12 random nucleotides. TCRdb independently ran MiXCR on the 5' RACE reads; one entry per CDR3 protein. The sample consists of approximately 1.5 million distinct CDR3 sequences, 34% of them appearing once. General study findings and limits: Nothing was known about donor CMV status, and this possibly confounded expanded clonotype changes. Compared with aged donors, long-lived donors showed fewer expanded clones, suggesting selection.

V was clipped by 2 bases and J by 5 bases, with 15 bases between them. The CDR3 extends over 15 amino acids. Germline loops: CDR1 WSHSY, CDR2 SAAADI. The chain has TRBV10-2 and TRBJ2-5; D possibly corresponds to TRBD1 (6 bases). The sequenced material came from blood. The clonotype was recovered from a woman aged 25 to 39 in good health. The chain's CDR3 is CASSEEAGALETQYF. The DNA for the CDR3 is TGCGCCAGCAGTGAGGAGGCAGGGGCCCTGGAGACCCAGTACTTC.